Listed here are 28 T cell receptor beta chains from one sample, sequenced in a study of sequential checkpoint blockade in melanoma. As for treatment: randomized to nivolumab then ipilimumab (arm A) or the reverse (arm B). TCRdb keeps only in-frame clones here, not all; method: immunoSEQ multiplex PCR. The data show approximately 11,000 clones, more than 60% seen once. The sequencing used CD8+ T cells sorted from blood (inferred from file names), collected from a patient given nivolumab and ipilimumab in sequence. Source of these receptors: a human donor with melanoma.

The rearrangement links TRBV9 to TRBJ1-2, with TRBD1 matching 7 bases. The junction had 5 bases not matched to a gene; V was cut back by 3 bases and J by 6 bases. Germline CDR1 is SGDLS and CDR2 is YYNGEE. CDR3 length: 13 residues. CDR3 bases: TGTGCCAGCAGCGGAGACAGGGAGGATGGCTACACCTTC. Protein: CASSGDREDGYTF.

This chain links TRBV30 with TRBJ1-1; TRBD1 might be the D (5 bases). Germline V gene lookup returns CDR1 GTSNPN and CDR2 SVGIG (reference sequence). Trimming cost V 0 bases and J 0 bases, with 8 bases left between them. The CDR3 sequence is 14 residues long. This CDR3 reads CAWSVRQLNTEAFF. DNA for the CDR3: TGTGCCTGGAGTGTACGACAGTTGAACACTGAAGCTTTCTTT.

V is TRBV2 and J is TRBJ2-3, with TRBD2 identical over 11 bases. Germline CDR1 SNHLY, CDR2 FYNNEI. V dropped 2 bases and J dropped 4; count of bases not matched to a gene: 5. This CDR3 is built from 16 residues. The chain's CDR3 is CASSEFLAGGADTQYF. The CDR3 bases are TGTGCCAGCAGTGAATTTCTAGCGGGGGGTGCAGATACGCAGTATTTT.

This chain links TRBV7-6 with TRBJ2-4; a possible D gene is TRBD1 (5 bases). CDR3 size: 13 residues. CDR1 and CDR2 from the germline V gene are SGHVS and FNYEAQ. V lost 4 bases, J lost 2 bases, and 6 bases lay in between. DNA for the CDR3: TGTGCCAGCAGCTCAGGGACCAAAAACATTCAGTACTTC. This translates into CASSSGTKNIQYF.

The V call is TRBV4-1, the J call TRBJ2-5; no firm D call. The J call may be mistaken, given a closer DNA end match to TRBJ2-7. The CDR3 covers 14 residues. Germline values: CDR1 MGHRA, CDR2 YSYEKL. The CDR3 bases are TGCGCCAGCAGCCAAGATGTCGATCCTAGCGAGCAGTACTTC. It yields the protein CASSQDVDPSEQYF.

The chain employs TRBV6-5 and TRBJ2-7; 10 nucleotides match TRBD1. CDR1 is MNHEY, CDR2 SVGAGI, per germline. CDR3 length equals 14 residues. V lost 3 bases to trimming and J lost 3 bases; unmatched junction nucleotides: 2. The CDR3 is CASSYRTGGYEQYF. The CDR3 DNA reads as TGTGCCAGCAGTTATAGGACAGGGGGCTACGAGCAGTACTTC.

Only one count was recorded for this clone. The chain joins TRBV10-3 to TRBJ2-1; D might be TRBD2 (5 bases). CDR1 is ENHRY and CDR2 is SYGVKD in the germline V gene. The CDR3 contains 14 residues. V was shortened by 1 base and J by 7 bases, with 11 bases between the two germline ends. The CDR3 nucleotides are TGTGCCATCAGTGAGTGGGAGATGGTTAATGAGCAGTTCTTC. Translated: CAISEWEMVNEQFF.

This sequence joins TRBV7-9 and TRBJ1-2; 8 nucleotides line up with TRBD1. V was pared by 5 bases and J by 8 bases, with 16 bases of the junction left unmatched. Germline V CDR1 and CDR2: SEHNR, FQNEAQ (reference sequence). This CDR3 spans 16 amino acids. The chain's CDR3 is CASSPDLMDRARGYTF. CDR3 DNA sequence: TGTGCCAGCAGCCCCGACCTTATGGACAGGGCTCGAGGCTACACCTTC.

The chain couples TRBV14 to TRBJ2-2; 7 bases align to TRBD2. The V gene's germline CDR1 is SGHDN and CDR2 FVKESK. V gave up 1 base and J gave up 3 bases; unmatched junction bases: 8. This CDR3 is built from 17 residues. The chain's CDR3 is CASSQVAGAPHTGELFF. The CDR3 DNA sequence: TGTGCCAGCAGCCAAGTTGCGGGAGCCCCACACACCGGGGAGCTGTTTTTT.

The rearrangement uses TRBV29-1 and TRBJ1-1; D gene uncertain. CDR1 is SQVTM and CDR2 is ANQGSEA in the germline V gene. This CDR3 contains 11 residues. Trimming pared 4 bases from V and 2 bases from J, leaving 5 bases between. CDR3 in amino acids: CSVVHNTEAFF. The CDR3 region has the DNA TGCAGCGTTGTACACAACACTGAAGCTTTCTTT.

The chain is built from TRBV27 and TRBJ2-1; D is perhaps TRBD2 (6 bases). This CDR3 comprises 15 residues. Germline V lookup: CDR1 MNHEY, CDR2 SMNVEV (reference sequence). V shed 5 bases and J shed 7 bases, with 18 bases lying between them. The CDR3: CASSLGSPAANEQFF. The CDR3 nucleotides are TGTGCCAGCAGTCTCGGGAGCCCCGCCGCGAATGAGCAGTTCTTC.

The chain carries TRBV11-3 and TRBJ2-1; D is uncertain. The CDR3 extends over 13 amino acids. V was cut by 4 bases and J by 3 bases, with 7 bases left in between. CDR1 is SGHNT and CDR2 is YENEEA in the germline V gene. CDR3 DNA sequence: TGTGCCAGCAGCTATTCTTTCTACAATGAGCAGTTCTTC. Its protein product is CASSYSFYNEQFF.

The gene calls are TRBV27 and TRBJ2-7; 9 nucleotides match TRBD1. The CDR3 extends over 13 amino acids. V shed 5 bases and J 6 bases; nucleotides not matched to a gene: 5. The germline gives CDR1 MNHEY, CDR2 SMNVEV (reference sequence). The CDR3 here is CASSLGQGLEQYF. The CDR3 DNA is TGTGCCAGCAGTCTGGGACAGGGCCTCGAGCAGTACTTC.

Written as DNA, the CDR3 is TGTGCCAGCAGTCACGGGCGGCCGGGACAGGAATACGAGCAGTACTTC. It encodes CASSHGRPGQEYEQYF. The V and J genes are TRBV28 and TRBJ2-7; 8 bases are a match to TRBD1. Losses at the gene ends were 5 bases for V and 4 bases for J; bases not matched to a gene: 13. The CDR3 length is 16 residues. Germline V gene sequence: CDR1 MDHEN, CDR2 SYDVKM.

V gene TRBV27 combines with J gene TRBJ2-5; D is ambiguous. The J call is in doubt because the DNA end fits TRBJ2-7 better. Per germline, CDR1 MNHEY and CDR2 SMNVEV (reference sequence). The CDR3 totals 13 residues. The CDR3 loop reads CASSLSGGYEQYF. CDR3 nucleotides: TGTGCCAGCAGTTTATCTGGCGGTTACGAGCAGTACTTC.

The rearrangement joins TRBV6-7 to TRBJ1-5, with 7 bases lining up with TRBD1. Being an ORF, TRBV6-7 has a function that is uncertain. CDR3 length: 14 amino acids. V shed 7 bases, J shed 7 bases, and the junction held 10 bases outside the gene matches. The CDR3, as DNA: TGTGCCAGCACCACCAGGGGGACCATACAGCCCCAGCATTTT. This translates into CASTTRGTIQPQHF.

This chain joins TRBV9 and TRBJ2-2, with TRBD2 identical over 9 bases. CDR3 length equals 17 residues. Germline loops: CDR1 SGDLS, CDR2 YYNGEE. The trim removed 4 bases at V and 5 bases at J, leaving 12 bases unmatched. The CDR3 sequence: CASSIPDSGSGTGELFF. Written as DNA, the CDR3 is TGTGCCAGCAGCATACCAGATAGCGGGAGCGGGACCGGGGAGCTGTTTTTT.

The chain uses TRBV6-6 and TRBJ1-1; D not certain. CDR3 length: 15 amino acids. Trimming took 4 bases from V and 4 from J, leaving 16 bases between them. CDR1 and CDR2 (germline): MNHNY, SVGAGI (reference sequence). The CDR3 coding sequence is TGTGCCAGCAGTTCTAAGCGGGATCTAGGCACTGAAGCTTTCTTT. Its translation: CASSSKRDLGTEAFF.

J is TRBJ2-7 and V is TRBV29-1, with 8 bases fitting TRBD1. Trimming removed 6 bases from V and 6 bases from J; junction bases left unmatched: 7. CDR1 is SQVTM, CDR2 ANQGSEA, per germline. The CDR3 runs to 12 residues. In DNA form, the CDR3 reads TGCAGCGTCGGATCACAGGGGGTCGAGCAGTACTTC. This gives the protein CSVGSQGVEQYF.

The chain carries TRBV7-4 and TRBJ2-5; TRBD2 might be the D (6 bases). Judging by the DNA end, TRBJ2-7 fits better; the J call may be wrong. This CDR3 is built from 15 residues. Germline loops: CDR1 SGHVT, CDR2 SQSDAQ. The CDR3 region is CASSYPAVGSSEQYF. The CDR3 nucleotides read TGTGCCAGCAGCTACCCAGCTGTCGGGAGTAGCGAGCAGTACTTC.

The CDR3 DNA follows: TGTGCCAGCAGCTTAAAGGCTAGCGGGGTCGACAATGAGCAGTTCTTC. This encodes CASSLKASGVDNEQFF. The J gene is TRBJ2-1, the V gene TRBV7-6, with TRBD2 identical over 9 bases. CDR3 length: 16 amino acids. Germline V gene data show CDR1 as SGHVS and CDR2 as FNYEAQ. J was trimmed by 5 bases and V by 2 bases; bases with no gene match: 7.

The chain is built from TRBV2 and TRBJ2-7; 8 bases map to TRBD1. Germline-derived CDR1 and CDR2 are SNHLY and FYNNEI. The junction had 3 bases not matched to a gene; V was cut back by 5 bases and J by 3 bases. This CDR3 has 13 residues. CDR3 in DNA: TGTGCCAGCAGTTCGACAGGGGACTACGAGCAGTACTTC. This codes for CASSSTGDYEQYF. The variable domain in full, completed from reference TRBV2 and TRBJ2-7, reads EPEVTQTPSHQVTQMGQEVILRCVPISNHLYFYWYRQILGQKVEFLVSFYNNEISEKSEIFDDQFSVERPDGSNFTLKIRSTKLEDSAMYFCASSSTGDYEQYFGPGTRLTVT.

J is TRBJ1-1 and V is TRBV7-3, with D tentatively TRBD1 (5 bases). V was clipped by 0 bases and J by 4 bases, with 9 bases between them. The CDR3 loop spans 14 amino acids. CDR1 and CDR2 (germline): SGHTA, FQGTGA. The CDR3 spells CASSLTGVVTEAFF. As DNA, the CDR3 is TGTGCCAGCAGCTTAACAGGGGTGGTCACTGAAGCTTTCTTT.

The rearrangement joins TRBV2 to TRBJ2-6; the D is unclear. Per the germline V gene, CDR1 is SNHLY and CDR2 is FYNNEI. There are 18 residues in the CDR3. V was shortened by 7 bases and J by 0 bases, with 19 bases between the two germline ends. CDR3 DNA sequence: TGTGCCAGCAAGGAACAACCGAGTCACTACTCTGGGGCCAACGTCCTGACTTTC. Amino acid sequence: CASKEQPSHYSGANVLTF.

About this clone: One end of the junction fails to match germline, which may point to a read error. The chain recombines TRBV7-2 with TRBJ2-2, with TRBD2 matching over 8 bases. Germline V lookup: CDR1 SGHTA, CDR2 FQGNSA. The CDR3 contains 15 residues. DNA for the CDR3: TGTGCCAGCTCCCGCGGGGGGAGTTACACCCGGGAGCTGTTTTTT. Its translation is CASSRGGSYTRELFF.

The rearrangement uses TRBV27 and TRBJ2-5; 10 nucleotides agree with TRBD2. The DNA end favors TRBJ2-7, so the J call may be wrong. Germline V lookup: CDR1 MNHEY, CDR2 SMNVEV (reference sequence). The CDR3 contains 14 residues. The CDR3 DNA is TGTGCCAGCAGTTACGGGACTAGCGACTACGAGCAGTACTTC. This translates into CASSYGTSDYEQYF.

CDR3 in DNA: TGTGCCAGCAGCTTATACCGACAGGCCCACGGGGAGCTGTTTTTT. Protein sequence: CASSLYRQAHGELFF. The chain recombines TRBV7-9 with TRBJ2-2; possible D gene TRBD1, 6 bases. The CDR3 is 15 amino acids. Per the germline V gene, CDR1 is SEHNR and CDR2 is FQNEAQ (reference sequence). V lost 2 bases and J lost 7, with 14 bases in between.

The V gene is TRBV5-6, the J gene TRBJ1-4, with TRBD1 matching 7 bases. Germline-derived CDR1 and CDR2 are SGHDT and YYEEEE. This CDR3 has 16 residues. V lost 4 bases, J lost 4 bases, and 10 bases stayed unmatched. The CDR3 DNA reads TGTGCCAGCAGCCCAAAGGGGGCAGAGTATAATGAAAAACTGTTTTTT. Translating gives CASSPKGAEYNEKLFF.